The next 30 T cell receptor beta chains were all read from a single sample in a study of T-cell reconstitution after alpha-beta-depleted transplantation in children. Unique molecular identifiers were incorporated into the prepared TCRbeta library. Using its own MiXCR run on the PCR reads, TCRdb lists one record per CDR3 protein. The table lists hundreds of thousands of distinct CDR3 sequences, 12% of them singletons, with around 6.1% in the top ten. Material: PBMCs from the stem cell graft donor, obtained from the stem cell graft. The receptors derive from a human donor who donated a stem cell graft to a child with combined immunodeficiency.

This clonotype was picked up a small number of times. The chain links TRBV19 to TRBJ2-1; 9 bases are shared with TRBD1. The J segment lost 10 bases and the V segment lost 6 bases, leaving 13 bases of the junction unmatched. CDR1 and CDR2 from the germline V gene are LNHDA and SQIVND (reference sequence). The CDR3 loop spans 15 amino acids. Written as DNA, the CDR3 is TGTGCCAGTAGGACCGGGACAGGGTCCGAAGGAGAGCAGTTCTTC. Translated, it gives CASRTGTGSEGEQFF.

This sequence joins TRBV18 and TRBJ1-3, with D uncertain. This CDR3 has 15 residues. V lost 3 bases and J lost 4, with 13 bases in between. CDR1 is KGHSH and CDR2 is LQKENI in the germline V gene. CDR3 sequence: CASSPRDEPGNTIYF. The CDR3 region has the DNA TGTGCCAGCTCACCTAGAGACGAACCCGGAAACACCATATATTTT.

This chain connects TRBV30 to TRBJ2-1, with D perhaps TRBD2 (7 bases). This CDR3 has 14 residues. CDR1 is GTSNPN, CDR2 SVGIG, per germline (reference sequence). V dropped 4 bases and J dropped 4 bases, with 14 bases sitting between them. The CDR3 loop is CAWKGGARYNEQFF. For the CDR3, the DNA is TGTGCCTGGAAGGGGGGGGCTCGGTACAATGAGCAGTTCTTC.

The rearrangement links TRBV7-9 to TRBJ2-5, with 14 nucleotides matching TRBD2. From germline, CDR1 is SEHNR and CDR2 FQNEAQ (reference sequence). Unmatched junction bases numbered 7, after V lost 5 bases and J lost 2 bases. This CDR3 region has 17 residues. The CDR3 region is CASSGPTSGGVQETQYF. The CDR3 DNA reads as TGTGCCAGCAGCGGACCGACTAGCGGGGGGGTACAAGAGACCCAGTACTTC. The full variable domain, with the rest looked up from reference TRBV7-9 and TRBJ2-5, is DTGVSQNPRHKITKRGQNVTFRCDPISEHNRLYWYRQTLGQGPEFLTYFQNEAQLEKSRLLSDRFSAERPKGSFSTLEIQRTEQGDSAMYLCASSGPTSGGVQETQYFGPGTRLLVL.

This rearrangement joins TRBV20-1 to TRBJ2-2, with 9 bases lining up with TRBD1. Germline V gives CDR1 DFQATT, CDR2 SNEGSKA (reference sequence). There are 16 residues in the CDR3. J was trimmed by 5 bases and V by 0 bases; bases with no gene match: 7. CDR3 bases: TGCAGTGCTAGAGATCAAAGACAGGGGGAAACCGGGGAGCTGTTTTTT. This sequence encodes CSARDQRQGETGELFF.

This clonotype appeared many times. In DNA form, the CDR3 reads TGCAGTGCTAGATCGGGACTAGCGGGGTTCACAGATACGCAGTATTTT. It encodes CSARSGLAGFTDTQYF. V gene TRBV20-1 combines with J gene TRBJ2-3; 13 nucleotides align to TRBD2. Losses at the gene ends were 2 bases for V and 2 bases for J; bases not matched to a gene: 4. This CDR3 region has 16 residues. Germline V lookup: CDR1 DFQATT, CDR2 SNEGSKA (reference sequence).

This clonotype was observed at least ten times. This CDR3 reads CASSSISPSGRGIMEQYF. The CDR3 DNA follows: TGTGCCAGCAGCTCCATTTCCCCGTCGGGAAGGGGAATTATGGAGCAGTACTTC. The chain joins TRBV11-2 to TRBJ2-7; D is perhaps TRBD1 or TRBD2 (5 bases each). The ends were cut back, 4 bases at V and 7 bases at J, with 29 bases in the middle. Looked up from germline, CDR1 is SGHAT and CDR2 is FQNNGV. The CDR3 totals 18 residues.

In this sample, this clonotype turned up many times. CDR3 sequence reads: CASRRASYEQYF. The CDR3, as DNA: TGTGCCAGCAGACGGGCTTCCTACGAGCAGTACTTC. V gene TRBV6-2 or TRBV6-3 combines with J gene TRBJ2-7; D uncertain. The CDR3 is 12 amino acids. The V end was cut by 6 bases, the J end by 1 base, with 7 bases between. Looked up from germline, CDR1 is MNHEY and CDR2 is SVGEGT.

This clonotype has just a few counts. J is TRBJ1-1 and V is TRBV5-5, with a possible D match to TRBD1 (6 bases). This CDR3 is built from 15 residues. The germline gives CDR1 SGHKS, CDR2 YYEKEE (reference sequence). Trimming shortened V by 4 bases and J by 9 bases, and 22 bases separated the two germline ends. CDR3 region: CASSRPTGSAFKAFF. The CDR3 region has the DNA TGTGCCAGCAGCCGGCCTACAGGGTCGGCTTTTAAAGCTTTCTTT.

This chain links TRBV6-2 or TRBV6-3 with TRBJ2-1; 9 bases line up with TRBD2. This CDR3 has 17 residues. CDR1 is MNHEY, CDR2 SVGEGT, per germline. The trim removed 0 bases at V and 2 bases at J, leaving 5 bases unmatched. DNA of the CDR3: TGTGCCAGCAGTTACTCGAAGCGGGGGGATGCCTACAATGAGCAGTTCTTC. This encodes CASSYSKRGDAYNEQFF.

The J gene is TRBJ1-6, the V gene TRBV12-3 or TRBV12-4; TRBD1 matches 8 bases. This CDR3 region has 19 residues. V lost 6 bases to trimming and J lost 0 bases; unmatched junction nucleotides: 13. The CDR3 loop is CASSFETGARSSYNSPLHF. In DNA form, the CDR3 reads TGTGCCAGCAGCTTTGAGACAGGGGCCAGGAGCTCCTATAATTCACCCCTCCACTTT.

The chain carries TRBV11-1 and TRBJ2-2, with TRBD2 matching 15 bases. Germline trimming cut 4 bases from V and 5 bases from J; bases unmatched to any gene: 8. This CDR3 contains 18 residues. The V gene's germline CDR1 is SGHAT and CDR2 FQDESV (reference sequence). The CDR3, as DNA: TGTGCCAGCAGCTCGGGGACTAGCGGGAGGCAAAGAACCGGGGAGCTGTTTTTT. Its protein is CASSSGTSGRQRTGELFF.

The gene calls are TRBV7-3 and TRBJ2-7; D is possibly TRBD2 (6 bases). The germline gives CDR1 SGHTA, CDR2 FQGTGA. The CDR3 totals 15 residues. V was pared by 1 base and J by 3 bases, with 13 bases between. CDR3 residues: CASSLSRDWHYEQYF. For the CDR3, the DNA is TGTGCCAGCAGCTTAAGCCGGGACTGGCACTACGAGCAGTACTTC.

The chain is built from TRBV18 and TRBJ2-1; the match to TRBD1 covers 8 bases. J gave up 8 bases and V 3 bases, and 6 bases lay outside the gene matches. The length of the CDR3 is 14 residues. CDR1 KGHSH and CDR2 LQKENI come from the germline V gene. The CDR3 coding sequence is TGTGCCAGCTCACCCTGGACAGGGAGTGATGAGCAGTTCTTC. This translates into CASSPWTGSDEQFF.

This chain connects TRBV2 to TRBJ1-6; weak D call: TRBD1 (5 bases). CDR3 length: 19 amino acids. The V end lost 11 bases, the J end lost 0 bases, and 26 bases lay between the germline ends. Germline V gives CDR1 SNHLY, CDR2 FYNNEI. This CDR3 is CAFCLAGGLSISYNSPLHF. The CDR3 DNA reads TGTGCCTTCTGTTTAGCGGGGGGACTCTCGATCTCCTATAATTCACCCCTCCACTTT. The full variable domain, with the rest looked up from reference TRBV2 and TRBJ1-6, is EPEVTQTPSHQVTQMGQEVILRCVPISNHLYFYWYRQILGQKVEFLVSFYNNEISEKSEIFDDQFSVERPDGSNFTLKIRSTKLEDSAMYFCAFCLAGGLSISYNSPLHFGNGTRLTVT.

This chain uses TRBV27 with TRBJ1-1; unclear D gene. V lost 2 bases and J 0 bases, leaving 16 bases between the germline ends. Germline V gives CDR1 MNHEY, CDR2 SMNVEV (reference sequence). The CDR3 sequence is 17 residues long. The CDR3 DNA reads as TGTGCCAGCAGTTTAAGGCCTCCGACAAGCCTGAACACTGAAGCTTTCTTT. It encodes CASSLRPPTSLNTEAFF.

This clonotype appeared a few times. V and J are TRBV7-8 and TRBJ2-1; D might be TRBD2 (6 bases). This CDR3 comprises 16 residues. Trimming took 7 bases from V and 0 from J, leaving 16 bases between them. CDR1 is SGHVS, CDR2 FQNEAQ, per germline. This CDR3 is CASKEHGGISYNEQFF. In nucleotides, the CDR3 is TGTGCCAGCAAAGAGCATGGAGGGATCTCCTACAATGAGCAGTTCTTC.

This clonotype was seen a handful of times. The gene calls are TRBV6-6 and TRBJ1-4; the D gene is possibly TRBD1 (6 bases). V was shortened by 7 bases and J by 7 bases, with 10 bases between the two germline ends. Germline V gene sequence: CDR1 MNHNY, CDR2 SVGAGI (reference sequence). The CDR3 sequence is 12 residues long. The CDR3: CASTQGTEKLFF. The CDR3, as DNA: TGTGCCAGCACCCAGGGGACTGAAAAACTGTTTTTT.

This chain joins TRBV20-1 and TRBJ2-1; TRBD2 aligns across 10 bases. V shed 5 bases, J shed 6 bases, and the junction held 19 bases outside the gene matches. The CDR3 length is 18 residues. CDR1 is DFQATT and CDR2 is SNEGSKA in the germline V gene (reference sequence). CDR3 loop: CSARARLAGDRRGNEQFF. CDR3 nucleotide sequence: TGCAGTGCTCGAGCAAGGCTAGCGGGAGATCGTCGTGGCAATGAGCAGTTCTTC.

V and J are TRBV12-3 or TRBV12-4 and TRBJ1-5; D perhaps matches TRBD1 (5 bases). The CDR3 consists of 14 residues. The V and J ends lost 4 bases and 4 bases respectively, with 11 bases between them. The CDR3 region is CASSSRGLNQPQHF. The CDR3 DNA reads as TGTGCCAGCAGTTCCCGGGGCCTGAATCAGCCCCAGCATTTT.

Ten or more counts support this clonotype. The chain couples TRBV5-1 to TRBJ1-1, with D possibly being TRBD1 (5 bases). The CDR3 totals 13 residues. Trimming cost V 5 bases and J 1 base, with 9 bases left between them. The V gene's germline CDR1 is SGHRS and CDR2 YFSETQ. The CDR3 DNA sequence: TGCGCCAGCAGGGGAGACAGGAACACTGAAGCTTTCTTT. It encodes CASRGDRNTEAFF. Using reference TRBV5-1 and TRBJ1-1 for the parts outside the CDR3, the full variable domain is KAGVTQTPRYLIKTRGQQVTLSCSPISGHRSVSWYQQTPGQGLQFLFEYFSETQRNKGNFPGRFSGRQFSNSRSEMNVSTLELGDSALYLCASRGDRNTEAFFGQGTRLTVV.

CDR3 nucleotide sequence: TGTGCCAGCAGCCCTGCGGGGCGGAATGAGCAGTTCTTC. Protein sequence: CASSPAGRNEQFF. The chain uses TRBV12-3 or TRBV12-4 and TRBJ2-1; D is possibly TRBD2 (6 bases). Trimming removed 6 bases at V and 7 bases at J, with 13 bases between. The CDR3 is 13 residues long.

The V and J genes are TRBV7-2 and TRBJ2-3; no reliable D call. The V gene's germline CDR1 is SGHTA and CDR2 FQGNSA. The V and J ends lost 1 base and 4 bases respectively, with 9 bases between them. CDR3 length: 14 residues. The CDR3: CASSLGREADTQYF. DNA for the CDR3: TGTGCCAGCAGCTTAGGAAGGGAAGCAGATACGCAGTATTTT.

V usage is TRBV7-6 and J usage is TRBJ2-5, with 15 nucleotides matching TRBD2. Trimming cost V 5 bases and J 5 bases; bases outside gene matches: 6. Germline CDR1 reads SGHVS; CDR2 reads FNYEAQ. The length of the CDR3 is 16 residues. The DNA of the CDR3 is TGTGCCAGCAGCCCCGGGACTAGCGGGGGGTTGGAGACCCAGTACTTC. Encoded protein: CASSPGTSGGLETQYF.

This clonotype occurred many times. The chain combines TRBV12-3 or TRBV12-4 with TRBJ2-2; D is unresolved. Trimming removed 5 bases from V and 6 bases from J, with 4 bases in between. The CDR3 consists of 11 residues. The CDR3 nucleotides are TGTGCCAGCAGTCGCCCCGGGGAGCTGTTTTTT. Its protein is CASSRPGELFF.

This clonotype was observed a handful of times. This chain connects TRBV6-2 or TRBV6-3 to TRBJ2-7; 8 bases align to TRBD2. The germline gives CDR1 MNHEY, CDR2 SVGEGT. After removal of 7 bases from V and 3 bases from J, the junction contained 11 bases not matched to a gene. The CDR3 spans 15 residues. The CDR3 protein is CASTQWGLGYYEQYF. CDR3 nucleotides: TGTGCCAGCACCCAATGGGGACTAGGATACTACGAGCAGTACTTC.

This clonotype showed up just a few times. The V and J genes are TRBV9 and TRBJ2-3; no firm D call. V shed 0 bases and J shed 2 bases, with 10 bases lying between them. CDR1 is SGDLS, CDR2 YYNGEE, per germline. The CDR3 totals 15 residues. Here the CDR3 DNA reads TGTGCCAGCAGCGTAGATGGCGGAAACACAGATACGCAGTATTTT. It translates to CASSVDGGNTDTQYF.

This clonotype has at least ten counts. The CDR3 loop reads CASSRAHHSYNEQFF. The CDR3 DNA is TGTGCCAGCAGTCGAGCGCACCACTCCTACAATGAGCAGTTCTTC. The chain couples TRBV6-2 or TRBV6-3 to TRBJ2-1; D gene ambiguous. The germline V gene encodes CDR1 MNHEY and CDR2 SVGEGT. The CDR3 loop spans 15 amino acids. V was pared by 5 bases and J by 0 bases, with 11 bases between.

This clonotype was seen repeatedly, ten times or more. One end of the junction varies from germline; a read error may be responsible. The chain is built from TRBV20-1 and TRBJ2-2, with 14 positions matching TRBD2. CDR1 DFQATT and CDR2 SNEGSKA come from the germline V gene (reference sequence). This CDR3 contains 16 residues. The chain's CDR3 is CSARGLAGGSTGELFF. For the CDR3, the DNA is TGCAGTGCAAGAGGACTAGCGGGAGGTAGCACCGGGGAGCTGTTTTTT.

This chain links TRBV20-1 with TRBJ2-2, with 8 bases that match TRBD1. CDR3 length: 17 residues. The germline V gene has CDR1 DFQATT and CDR2 SNEGSKA (reference sequence). The V and J ends lost 3 bases and 1 base, in that order; junction bases with no gene match: 10. The CDR3 sequence: CSARSGSGTGNTGELFF. The CDR3 DNA sequence: TGCAGTGCTAGGTCGGGATCCGGGACAGGGAACACCGGGGAGCTGTTTTTT.